One and the same sample provided the 28 T cell receptor beta chains below, sequenced in a study of cytomegalovirus exposure and HLA in healthy donors. The study ran its PCR with 60 Vbeta and 13 Jbeta primers. Using immunoSEQ multiplex PCR, the repertoire was profiled, and TCRdb retains in-frame clones only, with some absent. The sample consists of tens of thousands of clones, about 68% of them appearing once. The sequenced sample was PBMCs. The origin of the receptors is a woman between 50 and 59 years old in good health and CMV-seropositive.

The V gene is TRBV6-5, the J gene TRBJ1-4; D unresolved. The V gene's germline CDR1 is MNHEY and CDR2 SVGAGI. This CDR3 is 14 amino acids long. Trimming left V 2 bases short and J 7 bases short, with 11 bases between. The CDR3 is CASSYGVSGEKLFF. In DNA form, the CDR3 reads TGTGCCAGCAGTTACGGCGTCAGCGGTGAAAAACTGTTTTTT.

CDR3 nucleotides: TGTGCCAGCAACACGGTGCCGGCGGGGGGGGCCGTGGAGTTAGATACGCAGTATTTT. This sequence encodes CASNTVPAGGAVELDTQYF. The chain joins TRBV27 to TRBJ2-3; TRBD2 agrees at 9 bases. Germline V CDR1 and CDR2: MNHEY, SMNVEV (reference sequence). V gave up 7 bases and J gave up 5 bases; unmatched junction bases: 22. This CDR3 contains 19 residues.

The chain joins TRBV18 to TRBJ2-3; tentatively, D is TRBD1 (5 bases). There are 15 residues in the CDR3. Germline values: CDR1 KGHSH, CDR2 LQKENI. Trimming left V 4 bases short and J 0 bases short, with 11 bases between. This CDR3 is CASSQDIPSTDTQYF. DNA of the CDR3: TGTGCCAGCTCACAGGACATCCCCAGCACAGATACGCAGTATTTT.

The genes are TRBV11-2 and TRBJ1-2; D perhaps matches TRBD1 (6 bases). The CDR3 consists of 14 residues. Germline CDR1 SGHAT, CDR2 FQNNGV. Trimming left V 2 bases short and J 7 bases short, with 14 bases between. The CDR3 sequence: CASSLNGGTSGYTF. In nucleotides, the CDR3 is TGTGCCAGCAGCTTAAATGGGGGCACCAGTGGCTACACCTTC. Drawing the rest from reference TRBV11-2 and TRBJ1-2, the complete variable domain is EAGVAQSPRYKIIEKRQSVAFWCNPISGHATLYWYQQILGQGPKLLIQFQNNGVVDDSQLPKDRFSAERLKGVDSTLKIQPAKLEDSAVYLCASSLNGGTSGYTFGSGTRLTVV.

This clone was recorded only once. The CDR3: CASRARIPRGKDTEAFF. The DNA of the CDR3 is TGCGCCAGTCGAGCAAGAATACCAAGGGGGAAGGACACTGAAGCTTTCTTT. This chain connects TRBV4-1 to TRBJ1-1; tentatively, D is TRBD1 (6 bases). V gave up 9 bases and J gave up 3 bases, with 26 bases separating them. This CDR3 is 17 amino acids long. The germline gives CDR1 MGHRA, CDR2 YSYEKL.

V and J are TRBV7-6 and TRBJ2-1, with 11 bases that match TRBD1. V was clipped by 5 bases and J by 2 bases; unmatched bases: 17. This CDR3 contains 20 residues. CDR1 and CDR2 (germline): SGHVS, FNYEAQ. The CDR3 nucleotides read TGTGCCAGCAGCCATGGACAGGGGGCGCGGGTCTTGATGACCTACAATGAGCAGTTCTTC. This codes for CASSHGQGARVLMTYNEQFF.

The chain combines TRBV5-4 with TRBJ2-6; weak D call: TRBD1 (6 bases). Trimming pared 4 bases from V and 4 bases from J, leaving 12 bases between. The CDR3 is 15 residues long. CDR1 SGHNT and CDR2 YYREEE come from the germline V gene (reference sequence). DNA of the CDR3: TGTGCCAGCAGCATTACCGGGACAGGGGCCAACGTCCTGACTTTC. Amino acid sequence: CASSITGTGANVLTF.

The chain employs TRBV7-2 and TRBJ1-1; 7 bases align to TRBD1. Germline CDR1 is SGHTA and CDR2 is FQGNSA. This CDR3 is 14 amino acids long. V lost 5 bases, J lost 0 bases, and 3 bases stayed unmatched. The CDR3 bases are TGTGCCAGCAGCCTGACAGGGATGAACACTGAAGCTTTCTTT. Translating it yields CASSLTGMNTEAFF.

This chain uses TRBV7-9 with TRBJ2-7, with D tentatively TRBD2 (5 bases). The CDR3 has 13 amino acids. The V gene lost 1 base and the J gene lost 1 base, with 5 bases spanning the gap. Germline CDR1 and CDR2: SEHNR and FQNEAQ (reference sequence). CDR3 in DNA: TGTGCCAGCAGCTTAGGGAGGTCCTACGAGCAGTACTTC. Protein product: CASSLGRSYEQYF.

This clone was seen more than once but under ten times. The rearrangement links TRBV6-5 to TRBJ2-1; 7 bases are a match to TRBD1. Losses at the gene ends were 5 bases for V and 7 bases for J; bases not matched to a gene: 11. The CDR3 contains 15 residues. Germline loops: CDR1 MNHEY, CDR2 SVGAGI. The CDR3 DNA reads TGTGCCAGCAGTATAGACAGGGAAGAAATTAATGAGCAGTTCTTC. Encoded protein: CASSIDREEINEQFF.

The count of this clone is one. This rearrangement joins TRBV21-1 to TRBJ2-7; the table's D call TRBD1 went unverified against the DNA. TRBV21-1 is assigned pseudogene status. The length of the CDR3 is 16 residues. CDR3 protein: CASSKEQVLSSYEQYV. CDR3 bases: TGTGCCAGCAGCAAAGAACAGGTGTTAAGCTCCTACGAGCAGTACGTC.

V is TRBV11-3 and J is TRBJ2-1, with a tentative D call TRBD2 (6 bases). Trimming left V 0 bases short and J 4 bases short, with 16 bases between. Germline-derived CDR1 and CDR2 are SGHNT and YENEEA. The CDR3 runs 17 residues. CDR3 loop: CASSLDIGGDLYNEQFF. In nucleotides, the CDR3 is TGTGCCAGCAGCTTAGATATAGGCGGGGACCTTTACAATGAGCAGTTCTTC.

This clone appeared a few times. The rearrangement uses TRBV6-1 and TRBJ1-5, with 8 bases fitting TRBD1. J was trimmed by 11 bases and V by 1 base; bases with no gene match: 7. CDR3 length: 14 residues. The germline V gene encodes CDR1 MNHNS and CDR2 SASEGT. The DNA for the CDR3 is TGTGCCAGCAGTGAAGAGTGGGGGGGACAGGCCCAGCATTTT. This sequence encodes CASSEEWGGQAQHF.

V gene TRBV19 combines with J gene TRBJ2-5; maybe TRBD2 (6 bases). The germline CDR1 and CDR2 sequences are LNHDA and SQIVND (reference sequence). This CDR3 spans 13 amino acids. V lost 4 bases and J 5 bases, leaving 11 bases between the germline ends. CDR3 coding DNA: TGTGCCAGTAGTACCGAGGGGAGGGAGACCCAGTACTTC. Residues: CASSTEGRETQYF.

The chain is built from TRBV18 and TRBJ2-1; a possible D gene is TRBD1 (5 bases). V was clipped by 2 bases and J by 4 bases, with 15 bases between them. The CDR3 covers 16 residues. CDR1 is KGHSH, CDR2 LQKENI, per germline. CDR3 coding DNA: TGTGCCAGCTCACCATATCAGACAGCCAAATACAATGAGCAGTTCTTC. Translating it yields CASSPYQTAKYNEQFF.

V usage is TRBV2 and J usage is TRBJ2-7; tentatively, D is TRBD1 (5 bases). Germline values: CDR1 SNHLY, CDR2 FYNNEI. This CDR3 has 12 amino acids. V was trimmed by 6 bases and J by 4 bases, leaving 10 bases between them. The CDR3 region has the DNA TGTGCCAGCAGGGCAGGGTCATACGAGCAGTACTTC. It yields the protein CASRAGSYEQYF.

Only a few counts were recorded for this clone. The CDR3 loop reads CASSYGATSYEQYV. The CDR3 nucleotides are TGTGCCAGCAGTTACGGGGCTACCTCCTACGAGCAGTACGTC. This rearrangement joins TRBV6-6 to TRBJ2-7; D perhaps matches TRBD1 (5 bases). The CDR3 extends over 14 amino acids. V lost 2 bases, J lost 0 bases, and 8 bases lay in between. Germline values: CDR1 MNHNY, CDR2 SVGAGI (reference sequence).

CDR3 amino acids: CAISGSGGADTQYF. DNA of the CDR3: TGTGCCATCAGTGGAAGCGGGGGGGCAGATACGCAGTATTTT. The chain employs TRBV10-3 and TRBJ2-3; 10 nucleotides line up with TRBD2. CDR3 size: 14 residues. Looked up from germline, CDR1 is ENHRY and CDR2 is SYGVKD. The V and J ends lost 4 bases and 4 bases, in that order; junction bases with no gene match: 2.

The CDR3 coding sequence is TGTGCCAGCAGTTCCCGGGCAGGGGGCTCAGAAGAGACCCAGTACTTC. Protein sequence: CASSSRAGGSEETQYF. V gene TRBV6-6 combines with J gene TRBJ2-5; 8 nucleotides align to TRBD1. The CDR3 covers 16 residues. Germline-derived CDR1 and CDR2 are MNHNY and SVGAGI (reference sequence). J lost 3 bases, V lost 4 bases, and 10 bases had no gene match.

This clone was detected once. The chain links TRBV6-5 to TRBJ1-3; D is unclear. The CDR3 is made up of 14 amino acids. Germline assignment: CDR1 MNHEY and CDR2 SVGAGI. With 2 bases removed from V and 5 bases from J, the gap between germline ends came to 10 bases. The CDR3 DNA is TGTGCCAGCAGTTACCGACGGGGAAGAAACACCATATATTTT. It translates to CASSYRRGRNTIYF.

This clone was counted once. Other DNA variants within this sample encode the same CDR3. This chain uses TRBV7-6 with TRBJ2-7, with 9 bases lining up with TRBD1. Germline V gene data show CDR1 as SGHVS and CDR2 as FNYEAQ. The trim removed 5 bases at V and 6 bases at J, leaving 11 bases unmatched. This CDR3 has 15 amino acids. The CDR3 loop is CASSMSTGGPVEQYF. The DNA of the CDR3 is TGTGCCAGCAGCATGTCGACAGGGGGGCCAGTCGAGCAGTACTTC.

This chain joins TRBV5-1 and TRBJ2-5; TRBD1 matches at 7 bases. V dropped 4 bases and J dropped 1; count of bases not matched to a gene: 4. CDR1 and CDR2 (germline): SGHRS, YFSETQ. The CDR3 has 14 residues. CDR3 sequence: CASSRTGFQETQYF. Written as DNA, the CDR3 is TGCGCCAGCAGCAGGACAGGCTTCCAAGAGACCCAGTACTTC.

Comment on this clone: Other DNA sequences in the same sample also yield this CDR3. The chain couples TRBV9 to TRBJ2-5; TRBD2 matches 10 bases. Germline values: CDR1 SGDLS, CDR2 YYNGEE. The CDR3 consists of 16 residues. The J segment lost 4 bases and the V segment lost 1 base, leaving 7 bases of the junction unmatched. CDR3 in amino acids: CASSVSGGAVGETQYF. The CDR3 DNA reads TGTGCCAGCAGCGTAAGCGGGGGGGCCGTGGGAGAGACCCAGTACTTC.

The chain has TRBV30 and TRBJ1-5; 7 bases are a match to TRBD1. CDR3 length: 13 amino acids. J gave up 4 bases and V 2 bases, and 2 bases lay outside the gene matches. Germline CDR1 reads GTSNPN; CDR2 reads SVGIG (reference sequence). CDR3 sequence reads: CAWSPTGNQPQHF. The CDR3 region has the DNA TGTGCCTGGAGTCCGACAGGGAATCAGCCCCAGCATTTT.

This clone turned up a few times. CDR3 DNA: TGTGCCAGCAGTAGGGGGACAGGATATGGAAACACCATATATTTT. Translation gives CASSRGTGYGNTIYF. V usage is TRBV27 and J usage is TRBJ1-3; 8 bases are a match to TRBD1. CDR3 size: 15 residues. The V gene's germline CDR1 is MNHEY and CDR2 SMNVEV (reference sequence). The J segment lost 3 bases and the V segment lost 5 bases, leaving 6 bases of the junction unmatched.

The rearrangement joins TRBV6-5 to TRBJ2-7, with 8 bases matching TRBD1. CDR3 length: 13 residues. From germline, CDR1 is MNHEY and CDR2 SVGAGI. The V segment lost 2 bases and the J segment 3 bases; nucleotides outside the gene matches: 0. The CDR3 DNA is TGTGCCAGCAGTTACACAGGGGGCTACGAGCAGTACTTC. Protein sequence: CASSYTGGYEQYF.

The chain employs TRBV6-1 and TRBJ1-4; 7 positions agree with TRBD1. Per the germline V gene, CDR1 is MNHNS and CDR2 is SASEGT. J lost 5 bases, V lost 8 bases, and 11 bases had no gene match. This CDR3 contains 15 residues. Written as DNA, the CDR3 is TGTGCCAGCGGTCTAACCGGGACAGTAAATGAAAAACTGTTTTTT. This gives the protein CASGLTGTVNEKLFF.

J is TRBJ2-2 and V is TRBV29-1; D uncertain. Germline CDR1 and CDR2: SQVTM and ANQGSEA. The CDR3 covers 12 residues. V lost 6 bases to trimming and J lost 2 bases, with 7 bases between them. The CDR3 region is CSVEINTGELFF. CDR3 DNA: TGCAGCGTGGAAATAAACACCGGGGAGCTGTTTTTT.